The next 30 T cell receptor beta chains were all read from a single sample in a study of T-cell reconstitution after alpha-beta-depleted transplantation in children. Unique molecular identifiers were used in preparing the TCRbeta library. Each CDR3 protein is one row after TCRdb ran MiXCR on the PCR reads. The sample carries approximately 420,000 distinct CDR3 sequences, approximately 11% recorded once. Source: PBMCs from the stem cell graft donor, taken from the stem cell graft. These receptors all come from a human donor who donated a stem cell graft to a child with acute myeloid leukemia.

The chain links TRBV7-2 to TRBJ2-1; 8 nucleotides match TRBD2. The germline gives CDR1 SGHTA, CDR2 FQGNSA. V was pared by 1 base and J by 9 bases, with 14 bases of the junction left unmatched. The length of the CDR3 is 17 residues. In DNA, the CDR3 is TGTGCCAGCAGCTTAGGAGAGGCTAGCGGGCGGGGTAGTGAGCAGTTCTTC. Encoded protein: CASSLGEASGRGSEQFF.

This clonotype has only a few counts. The chain joins TRBV5-1 to TRBJ2-1; no clear D. Germline CDR1 is SGHRS and CDR2 is YFSETQ. CDR3 length: 15 residues. The V and J ends lost 3 bases and 7 bases respectively, with 17 bases between them. Here the CDR3 reads CASSSVAGQRNEQFF. Written as DNA, the CDR3 is TGCGCCAGCAGCTCCGTCGCTGGTCAAAGGAATGAGCAGTTCTTC.

The V gene is TRBV10-3, the J gene TRBJ1-2; D is perhaps TRBD1 (6 bases). V was shortened by 2 bases and J by 4 bases, with 11 bases between the two germline ends. Germline lookup yields CDR1 ENHRY and CDR2 SYGVKD. The CDR3 loop spans 14 amino acids. DNA for the CDR3: TGTGCCATCAGTGAGGGGGGGCTCGGCTATGGCTACACCTTC. Translation gives CAISEGGLGYGYTF.

V gene TRBV27 combines with J gene TRBJ2-2, with D unclear. V lost 0 bases and J lost 5, with 10 bases in between. Germline loops: CDR1 MNHEY, CDR2 SMNVEV (reference sequence). This CDR3 contains 15 residues. The chain's CDR3 is CASSLSNSLTGELFF. The CDR3 DNA sequence: TGTGCCAGCAGTTTATCGAACAGTTTAACCGGGGAGCTGTTTTTT.

The V and J genes are TRBV7-9 and TRBJ2-3, with D possibly being TRBD1 (5 bases). CDR1 and CDR2 from the germline V gene are SEHNR and FQNEAQ (reference sequence). The V end was cut by 2 bases, the J end by 9 bases, with 9 bases between. The CDR3 is made up of 12 amino acids. The CDR3 protein is CASSLSAGTQYF. The CDR3 bases are TGTGCCAGCAGCTTATCGGCAGGGACGCAGTATTTT.

The DNA for the CDR3 is TGTGCCAGCAGCTGGGGGCTCCCGGGACAGGCGAACACCGGGGAGCTGTTTTTT. This translates into CASSWGLPGQANTGELFF. The chain has TRBV5-6 and TRBJ2-2; TRBD1 aligns across 8 bases. Germline loops: CDR1 SGHDT, CDR2 YYEEEE. The CDR3 runs to 18 residues. The V and J ends lost 3 bases and 0 bases, in that order; junction bases with no gene match: 10. The full variable domain, its missing parts supplied by reference TRBV5-6 and TRBJ2-2, is DAGVTQSPTHLIKTRGQQVTLRCSPKSGHDTVSWYQQALGQGPQFIFQYYEEEERQRGNFPDRFSGHQFPNYSSELNVNALLLGDSALYLCASSWGLPGQANTGELFFGEGSRLTVL.

The chain links TRBV27 to TRBJ1-5; D remains unclear. Germline-derived CDR1 and CDR2 are MNHEY and SMNVEV (reference sequence). With 6 bases removed from V and 0 bases from J, the gap between germline ends came to 15 bases. The CDR3 covers 16 residues. DNA of the CDR3: TGTGCCAGCAGCCCTCACCTGCGCGATAGCAATCAGCCCCAGCATTTT. It encodes CASSPHLRDSNQPQHF.

The chain employs TRBV9 and TRBJ2-1, with a weak D call TRBD2 (6 bases). Germline V gives CDR1 SGDLS, CDR2 YYNGEE. This CDR3 contains 14 residues. Trimming took 0 bases from V and 6 from J, leaving 10 bases between them. CDR3 sequence: CASSVGNSGNEQFF. The CDR3 nucleotides are TGTGCCAGCAGCGTAGGTAATAGCGGCAATGAGCAGTTCTTC.

V is TRBV7-2 and J is TRBJ2-1; D gene ambiguous. The CDR3 sequence is 12 residues long. Germline CDR1 SGHTA, CDR2 FQGNSA. The ends were cut back, 7 bases at V and 8 bases at J, with 12 bases in the middle. CDR3 in amino acids: CASKLSYHEQFF. CDR3 in DNA: TGTGCCAGCAAGCTTAGTTACCATGAGCAGTTCTTC.

Many counts were recorded for this clonotype. The rearrangement links TRBV21-1 to TRBJ2-1; the D segment call TRBD2 is taken from the table without a DNA check. TRBV21-1 is a pseudogene locus. This CDR3 has 16 amino acids. CDR3 sequence: CASSKGGVGGPYEQFF. In DNA, the CDR3 is TGTGCCAGCAGCAAAGGGGGAGTGGGAGGGCCTTATGAGCAGTTCTTC.

Only a few counts were recorded for this clonotype. This chain uses TRBV12-3 or TRBV12-4 with TRBJ1-1, with unresolved D. The germline V and J ends were trimmed by 5 bases and 7 bases, with 17 bases remaining between them. This CDR3 spans 14 amino acids. The CDR3 bases are TGTGCCAGCAGTCCTCCCGCTATTGAGGGTGAAGCTTTCTTT. Residues: CASSPPAIEGEAFF.

V is TRBV5-1 and J is TRBJ2-5; 8 bases agree with TRBD2. CDR1 and CDR2 (germline): SGHRS, YFSETQ. This CDR3 comprises 14 residues. The junction had 7 bases not matched to a gene; V was cut back by 4 bases and J by 5 bases. The DNA for the CDR3 is TGCGCCAGCAGCCCGAGCGGGAGTGGTGAGACCCAGTACTTC. Translation: CASSPSGSGETQYF. Looking up the rest from reference TRBV5-1 and TRBJ2-5 gives the full variable domain: KAGVTQTPRYLIKTRGQQVTLSCSPISGHRSVSWYQQTPGQGLQFLFEYFSETQRNKGNFPGRFSGRQFSNSRSEMNVSTLELGDSALYLCASSPSGSGETQYFGPGTRLLVL.

This clonotype was observed a handful of times. The chain uses TRBV20-1 and TRBJ2-7; 8 positions agree with TRBD1. Germline V lookup: CDR1 DFQATT, CDR2 SNEGSKA (reference sequence). This CDR3 is 15 amino acids long. The trim removed 3 bases at V and 6 bases at J, leaving 13 bases unmatched. The CDR3 DNA is TGCAGTGCTAGCTCGAATTTCCAGGGGGCTTCCGAGCAGTACGTC. This gives the protein CSASSNFQGASEQYV.

This clonotype was seen a few times. The CDR3 region is CASSRDLYQETQYF. Here the CDR3 DNA reads TGTGCCAGCAGCCGTGACTTGTACCAAGAGACCCAGTACTTC. The chain combines TRBV7-2 with TRBJ2-5, with D uncertain. The V and J ends lost 5 bases and 0 bases respectively, with 10 bases between them. This CDR3 region has 14 residues. Germline CDR1 and CDR2: SGHTA and FQGNSA.

V is TRBV20-1 and J is TRBJ2-3; 16 bases match TRBD2. Per germline, CDR1 DFQATT and CDR2 SNEGSKA (reference sequence). This CDR3 has 16 amino acids. J gave up 5 bases and V 3 bases, and 5 bases lay outside the gene matches. The CDR3 DNA follows: TGCAGTGCTAGGGGGACTAGCGGGAGGGCCCGAGATACGCAGTATTTT. This encodes CSARGTSGRARDTQYF.

This clonotype was recorded many times. This rearrangement joins TRBV7-9 to TRBJ2-5, with D possibly being TRBD2 (6 bases). Germline V CDR1 and CDR2: SEHNR, FQNEAQ (reference sequence). The CDR3 covers 15 residues. V lost 1 base to trimming and J lost 3 bases, with 12 bases between them. CDR3 sequence: CASSLGGTSKETQYF. The CDR3 bases are TGTGCCAGCAGCTTAGGCGGGACTTCGAAAGAGACCCAGTACTTC.

This clonotype was recorded at least ten times. DNA of the CDR3: TGCGCCAGCAGCCCCTTAGCGGGGGGCCAGAACACCGGGGAGCTGTTTTTT. It is translated as CASSPLAGGQNTGELFF. The genes are TRBV5-1 and TRBJ2-2; 10 nucleotides line up with TRBD2. With V trimmed by 4 bases and J by 1 base, 7 bases remained unmatched. Germline CDR1 and CDR2: SGHRS and YFSETQ. The CDR3 covers 17 residues.

The genes are TRBV15 and TRBJ2-1; D possibly corresponds to TRBD1 (6 bases). From germline, CDR1 is LNHNV and CDR2 YYDKDF (reference sequence). The CDR3 runs to 18 residues. With 3 bases removed from V and 1 base from J, the gap between germline ends came to 19 bases. CDR3 loop: CATSSTILRDKSYNEQFF. The CDR3 nucleotides read TGTGCCACCAGCAGTACTATACTCCGGGACAAGTCCTACAATGAGCAGTTCTTC.

This clonotype was counted ten times or more. The J gene is TRBJ2-7, the V gene TRBV6-5, with unresolved D. Trimming took off 0 bases at V and 3 bases at J, with 9 bases between the two ends. Germline V gene lookup returns CDR1 MNHEY and CDR2 SVGAGI. This CDR3 spans 14 amino acids. The CDR3 loop reads CASSYSIPYYEQYF. CDR3 bases: TGTGCCAGCAGTTACTCGATACCTTACTACGAGCAGTACTTC.

This clonotype is a singleton in its sample. The genes are TRBV6-5 and TRBJ2-3; D possibly corresponds to TRBD1 (6 bases). The CDR3 loop spans 15 amino acids. Between the trimmed V and J ends, which lost 5 bases and 4 bases, there was a span of 16 bases. Germline CDR1 reads MNHEY; CDR2 reads SVGAGI. The DNA for the CDR3 is TGTGCCAGCAGTCCCTCGTTAGGGGGTGCAGATACGCAGTATTTT. Protein: CASSPSLGGADTQYF.

This clonotype was seen ten or more times. This chain links TRBV10-3 with TRBJ2-3; TRBD2 is a possible D gene (5 bases). CDR1 is ENHRY, CDR2 SYGVKD, per germline. The V and J ends lost 4 bases and 6 bases respectively, with 14 bases between them. The CDR3 runs 14 residues. The CDR3 DNA follows: TGTGCCATCAGTGTGGGGAATAGCGTGGATACGCAGTATTTT. Residues: CAISVGNSVDTQYF.

This clonotype was counted a few times. J is TRBJ2-1 and V is TRBV20-1; D uncertain. CDR3 size: 10 residues. Trimming left V 5 bases short and J 5 bases short, with 4 bases between. Germline assignment: CDR1 DFQATT and CDR2 SNEGSKA (reference sequence). The CDR3 loop reads CSALNNEQFF. CDR3 DNA: TGCAGTGCTCTAAACAATGAGCAGTTCTTC.

This clonotype was detected only a few times. This chain links TRBV20-1 with TRBJ1-6, with no clear D. Trimming removed 0 bases at V and 8 bases at J, with 17 bases between. This CDR3 comprises 16 residues. Germline lookup yields CDR1 DFQATT and CDR2 SNEGSKA (reference sequence). The CDR3 reads CSARDPGGGGYSPLHF. The CDR3, as DNA: TGCAGTGCTAGAGACCCGGGAGGCGGCGGATATTCACCCCTCCACTTT.

This clonotype has a count of ten or more. CDR3 bases: TGCGCCAGCAGCCAAGCGGGTAGCGGGAGTTATGAGCAGTTCTTC. Its protein is CASSQAGSGSYEQFF. The V and J genes are TRBV4-3 and TRBJ2-1; 9 positions match TRBD2. CDR3 size: 15 residues. Germline V gives CDR1 LGHNA, CDR2 YSLEER. Trimming at V came to 1 base and at J to 8 bases, leaving 6 bases not matched to a gene.

This clonotype was seen a few times. The rearrangement uses TRBV12-3 or TRBV12-4 and TRBJ1-3; D remains unclear. The CDR3 is 15 amino acids. V shed 3 bases and J shed 7 bases, with 16 bases lying between them. CDR3 sequence reads: CASSFTPLQSNTIYF. In DNA form, the CDR3 reads TGTGCCAGCAGTTTTACCCCATTACAGAGTAACACCATATATTTT.

The V gene is TRBV12-5, the J gene TRBJ1-1; D call uncertain. Germline V gene lookup returns CDR1 LGHNT and CDR2 FRNRAP. This CDR3 is built from 10 residues. The germline V and J ends were trimmed by 6 bases and 6 bases, with 5 bases remaining between them. This CDR3 is CASGLAEAFF. The CDR3 DNA reads TGTGCTAGTGGCCTGGCTGAAGCTTTCTTT. The entire variable domain, with the rest obtained from reference TRBV12-5 and TRBJ1-1, is as follows: DARVTQTPRHKVTEMGQEVTMRCQPILGHNTVFWYRQTMMQGLELLAYFRNRAPLDDSGMPKDRFSAEMPDATLATLKIQPSEPRDSAVYFCASGLAEAFFGQGTRLTVV.

The chain is built from TRBV27 and TRBJ1-5; D is perhaps TRBD1 (6 bases). With 2 bases removed from V and 9 bases from J, the gap between germline ends came to 20 bases. The CDR3 extends over 16 amino acids. Looked up from germline, CDR1 is MNHEY and CDR2 is SMNVEV (reference sequence). The CDR3 sequence is CASSLGSSGPRGPQHF. The DNA of the CDR3 is TGTGCCAGCAGTTTAGGGAGTTCGGGGCCCAGGGGGCCCCAGCATTTT.

The chain couples TRBV28 to TRBJ2-1; the match to TRBD2 covers 9 bases. This CDR3 comprises 14 residues. The junction had 4 bases not matched to a gene; V was cut back by 6 bases and J by 4 bases. Germline CDR1 is MDHEN and CDR2 is SYDVKM. The CDR3 region is CASREAGGYNEQFF. In nucleotides, the CDR3 is TGTGCCAGCAGGGAAGCGGGGGGATACAATGAGCAGTTCTTC.

The V and J genes are TRBV20-1 and TRBJ2-2, with D possibly matching TRBD1 (5 bases). Deletions cut 5 bases from V and 5 bases from J, with 15 bases between. The CDR3 runs 14 residues. Germline V lookup: CDR1 DFQATT, CDR2 SNEGSKA (reference sequence). Written as DNA, the CDR3 is TGCAGTGCTGGGGCCGGAACCTTTACCGGGGAGCTGTTTTTT. Its protein product is CSAGAGTFTGELFF.

V usage is TRBV7-2 and J usage is TRBJ1-3; the match to TRBD1 covers 7 bases. There are 14 residues in the CDR3. The V gene's germline CDR1 is SGHTA and CDR2 FQGNSA. V shed 5 bases and J 4 bases; nucleotides not matched to a gene: 5. CDR3 nucleotide sequence: TGTGCCAGCAGCCCGCGACAGGGAGGAAACACCATATATTTT. This gives the protein CASSPRQGGNTIYF.